This TCR beta chain is drawn from a study of CD8 T cells in ankylosing spondylitis. The study, taken as a whole, reports: According to the report, clones linked to the disease were significantly enriched in matched synovial fluid samples taken from ankylosing spondylitis patients.

The table lists this clonotype with many counts. The antigen is not known. TCRdb passed the 5' RACE reads through MiXCR, listing each CDR3 protein once. The sample shows some 250,000 distinct CDR3 sequences, 20% to 30% of them seen only once. Deletions cut 4 bases from V and 0 bases from J, with 16 bases between. The CDR3 covers 17 residues. The rearrangement links TRBV12-3 or TRBV12-4 to TRBJ2-1; D is uncertain. The TCR was taken from a male donor with ankylosing spondylitis or in good health (not recorded which). Sequencing was performed on blood, either unsorted or a sorted T cell fraction (not recorded which). For the CDR3, the DNA is TGTGCCAGCAGTTCGCCGACATACTCGAGCTCCTACAATGAGCAGTTCTTC. This translates into CASSSPTYSSSYNEQFF.